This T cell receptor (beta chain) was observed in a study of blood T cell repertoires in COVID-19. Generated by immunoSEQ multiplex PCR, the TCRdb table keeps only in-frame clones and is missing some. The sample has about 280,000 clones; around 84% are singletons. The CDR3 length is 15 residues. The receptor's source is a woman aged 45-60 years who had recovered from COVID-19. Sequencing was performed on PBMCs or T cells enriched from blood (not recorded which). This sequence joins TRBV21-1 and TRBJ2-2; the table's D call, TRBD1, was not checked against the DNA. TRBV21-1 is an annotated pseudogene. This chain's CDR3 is CASSKKTVASGELFF. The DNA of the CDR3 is TGTGCCAGCAGCAAAAAGACAGTAGCCAGCGGGGAGCTGTTTTTT.